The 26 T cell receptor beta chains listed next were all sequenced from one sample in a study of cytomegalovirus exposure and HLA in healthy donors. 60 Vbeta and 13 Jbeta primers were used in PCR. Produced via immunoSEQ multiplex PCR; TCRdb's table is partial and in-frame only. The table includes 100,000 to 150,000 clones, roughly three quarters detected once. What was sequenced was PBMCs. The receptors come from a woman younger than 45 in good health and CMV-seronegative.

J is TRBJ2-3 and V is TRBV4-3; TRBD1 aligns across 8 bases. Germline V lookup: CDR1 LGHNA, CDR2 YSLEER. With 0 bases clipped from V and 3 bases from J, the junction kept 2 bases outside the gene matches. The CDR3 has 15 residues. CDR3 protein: CASSQDRTGTDTQYF. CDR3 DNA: TGCGCCAGCAGCCAAGATCGGACAGGGACAGATACGCAGTATTTT.

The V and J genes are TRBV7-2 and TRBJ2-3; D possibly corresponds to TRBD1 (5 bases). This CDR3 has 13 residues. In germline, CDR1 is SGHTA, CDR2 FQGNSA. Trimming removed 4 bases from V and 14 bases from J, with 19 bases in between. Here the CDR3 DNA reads TGTGCCAGCAGCTCGCTTAAGGAGACAGAGCGGTATTTT. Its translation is CASSSLKETERYF.

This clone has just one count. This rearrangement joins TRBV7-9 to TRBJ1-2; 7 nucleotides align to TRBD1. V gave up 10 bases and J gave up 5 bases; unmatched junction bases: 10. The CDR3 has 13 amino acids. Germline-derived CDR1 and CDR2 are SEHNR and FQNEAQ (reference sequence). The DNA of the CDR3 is TGTGCCATACCCGGGACAGTGCCTTATGGCTACACCTTC. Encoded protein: CAIPGTVPYGYTF.

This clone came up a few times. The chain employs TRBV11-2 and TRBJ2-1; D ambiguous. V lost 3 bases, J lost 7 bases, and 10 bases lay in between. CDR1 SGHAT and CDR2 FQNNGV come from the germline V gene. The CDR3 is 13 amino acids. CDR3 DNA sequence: TGTGCCAGCAGCTTGGCTGGTTGGAATGAGCAGTTCTTC. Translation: CASSLAGWNEQFF.

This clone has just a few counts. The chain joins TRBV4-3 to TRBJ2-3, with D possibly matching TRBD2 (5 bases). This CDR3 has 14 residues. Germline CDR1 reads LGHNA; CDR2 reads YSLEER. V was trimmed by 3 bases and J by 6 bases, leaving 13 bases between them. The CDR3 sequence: CASSHLATPDTQYF. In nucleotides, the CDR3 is TGCGCCAGCAGCCACTTAGCGACCCCGGATACGCAGTATTTT.

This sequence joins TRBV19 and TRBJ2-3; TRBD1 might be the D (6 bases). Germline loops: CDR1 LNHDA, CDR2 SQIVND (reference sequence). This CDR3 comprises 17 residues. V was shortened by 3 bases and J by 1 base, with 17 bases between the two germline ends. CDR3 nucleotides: TGTGCCAGTAGTATGGATGAGGGAAACAGGGGCACAGATACGCAGTATTTT. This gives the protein CASSMDEGNRGTDTQYF.

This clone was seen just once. The CDR3: CASRRGGTNTGELFF. CDR3 coding DNA: TGTGCCAGCAGGAGAGGGGGAACTAACACCGGGGAGCTGTTTTTT. The chain uses TRBV7-3 and TRBJ2-2, with D possibly TRBD1 on 6 matching bases. This CDR3 has 15 residues. Looked up from germline, CDR1 is SGHTA and CDR2 is FQGTGA. The V gene lost 6 bases and the J gene lost 2 bases, with 13 bases spanning the gap.

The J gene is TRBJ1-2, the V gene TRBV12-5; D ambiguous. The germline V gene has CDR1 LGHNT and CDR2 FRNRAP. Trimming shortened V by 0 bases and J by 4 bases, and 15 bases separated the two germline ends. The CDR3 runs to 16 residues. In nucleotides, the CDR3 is TGTGCTAGTGGTTTGGTTCTCGTAGGAGGCCCCTATGGCTACACCTTC. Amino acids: CASGLVLVGGPYGYTF. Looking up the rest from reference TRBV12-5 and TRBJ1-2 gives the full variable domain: DARVTQTPRHKVTEMGQEVTMRCQPILGHNTVFWYRQTMMQGLELLAYFRNRAPLDDSGMPKDRFSAEMPDATLATLKIQPSEPRDSAVYFCASGLVLVGGPYGYTFGSGTRLTVV.

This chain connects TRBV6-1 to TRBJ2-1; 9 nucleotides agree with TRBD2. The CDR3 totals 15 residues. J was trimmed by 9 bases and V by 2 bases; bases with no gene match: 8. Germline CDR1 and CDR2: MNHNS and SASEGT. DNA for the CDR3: TGTGCCAGCAGTGAATTAATGGGACTAGCCTCTGAGCAGTTCTTC. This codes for CASSELMGLASEQFF.

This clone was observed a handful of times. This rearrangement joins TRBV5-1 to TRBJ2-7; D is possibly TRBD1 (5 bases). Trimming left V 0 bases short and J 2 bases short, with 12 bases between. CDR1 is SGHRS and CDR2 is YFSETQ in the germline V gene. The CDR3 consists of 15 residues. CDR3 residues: CASSLDGNRPYEQYF. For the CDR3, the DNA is TGCGCCAGCAGCTTGGACGGTAACAGGCCCTACGAGCAGTACTTC.

The CDR3 DNA sequence: TGTGCCTGGAGTGCCGGGACAGATCAGCCCCAGCATTTT. As protein: CAWSAGTDQPQHF. The chain couples TRBV30 to TRBJ1-5; 7 bases map to TRBD1. The CDR3 is made up of 13 amino acids. CDR1 GTSNPN and CDR2 SVGIG come from the germline V gene (reference sequence). The ends lost 1 base at V and 5 bases at J; junction bases unmatched: 2.

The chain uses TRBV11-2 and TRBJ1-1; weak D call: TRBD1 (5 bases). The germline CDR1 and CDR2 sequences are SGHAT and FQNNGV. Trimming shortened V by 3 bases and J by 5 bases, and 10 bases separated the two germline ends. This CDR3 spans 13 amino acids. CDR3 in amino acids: CASSFDGGTEAFF. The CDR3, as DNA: TGTGCCAGCAGCTTTGATGGGGGGACTGAAGCTTTCTTT.

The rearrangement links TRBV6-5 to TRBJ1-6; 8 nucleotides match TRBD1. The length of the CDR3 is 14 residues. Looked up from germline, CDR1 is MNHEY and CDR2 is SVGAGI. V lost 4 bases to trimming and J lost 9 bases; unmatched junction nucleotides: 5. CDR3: CASSFQGASSPLHF. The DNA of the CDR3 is TGTGCCAGCAGTTTTCAGGGGGCGAGTTCACCCCTCCACTTT.

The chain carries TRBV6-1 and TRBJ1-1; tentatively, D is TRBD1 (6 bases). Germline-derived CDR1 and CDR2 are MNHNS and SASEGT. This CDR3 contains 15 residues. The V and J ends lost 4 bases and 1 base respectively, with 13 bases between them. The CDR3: CASSVRGTKNTEAFF. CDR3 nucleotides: TGTGCCAGCAGTGTTCGAGGGACAAAGAACACTGAAGCTTTCTTT.

The CDR3 sequence is CASILQDLNTEAFF. Here the CDR3 DNA reads TGTGCCAGCATTCTACAGGATCTGAACACTGAAGCTTTCTTT. The V gene is TRBV6-6, the J gene TRBJ1-1; possible D gene TRBD1, 5 bases. CDR3 size: 14 residues. The V end lost 7 bases, the J end lost 0 bases, and 12 bases lay between the germline ends. Germline V CDR1 and CDR2: MNHNY, SVGAGI (reference sequence).

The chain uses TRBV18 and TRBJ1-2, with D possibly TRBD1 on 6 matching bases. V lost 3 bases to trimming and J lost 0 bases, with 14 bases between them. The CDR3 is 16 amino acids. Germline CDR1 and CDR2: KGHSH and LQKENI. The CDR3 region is CASSPNRAESNYGYTF. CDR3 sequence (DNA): TGTGCCAGCTCACCGAACAGGGCCGAATCTAACTATGGCTACACCTTC.

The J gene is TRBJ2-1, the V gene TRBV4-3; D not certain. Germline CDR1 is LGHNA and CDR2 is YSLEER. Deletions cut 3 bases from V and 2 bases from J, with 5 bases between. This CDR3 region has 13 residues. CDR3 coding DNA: TGCGCCAGCAGCCAGGCCACCTACAATGAGCAGTTCTTC. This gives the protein CASSQATYNEQFF.

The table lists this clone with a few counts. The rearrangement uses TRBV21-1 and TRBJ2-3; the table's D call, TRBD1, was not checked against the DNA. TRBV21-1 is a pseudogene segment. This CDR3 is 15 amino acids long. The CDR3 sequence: CASSPPGHLTDTQYF. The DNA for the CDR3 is TGTGCCAGCAGCCCCCCGGGACACCTAACAGATACGCAGTATTTT.

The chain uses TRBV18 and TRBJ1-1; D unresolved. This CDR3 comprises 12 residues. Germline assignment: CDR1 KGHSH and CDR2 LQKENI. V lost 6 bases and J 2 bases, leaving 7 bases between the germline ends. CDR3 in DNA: TGTGCCAGCTCCACAGCAAACACTGAAGCTTTCTTT. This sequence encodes CASSTANTEAFF.

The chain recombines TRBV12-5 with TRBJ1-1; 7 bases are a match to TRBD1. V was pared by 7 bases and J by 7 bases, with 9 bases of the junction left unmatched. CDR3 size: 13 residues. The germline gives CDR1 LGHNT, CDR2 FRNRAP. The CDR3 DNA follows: TGTGCTAGTGCCCTAACCGGGACAGTTGAAGCTTTCTTT. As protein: CASALTGTVEAFF.

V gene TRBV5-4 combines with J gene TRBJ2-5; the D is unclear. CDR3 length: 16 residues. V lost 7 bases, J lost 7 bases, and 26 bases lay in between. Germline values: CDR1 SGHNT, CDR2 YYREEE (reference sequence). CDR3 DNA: TGTGCCAGCGACTCGCAAACATCGGTCAAACTCGGGACCCAGTACTTC. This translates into CASDSQTSVKLGTQYF. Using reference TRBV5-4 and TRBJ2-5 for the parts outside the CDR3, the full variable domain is ETGVTQSPTHLIKTRGQQVTLRCSSQSGHNTVSWYQQALGQGPQFIFQYYREEENGRGNFPPRFSGLQFPNYSSELNVNALELDDSALYLCASDSQTSVKLGTQYFGPGTRLLVL.

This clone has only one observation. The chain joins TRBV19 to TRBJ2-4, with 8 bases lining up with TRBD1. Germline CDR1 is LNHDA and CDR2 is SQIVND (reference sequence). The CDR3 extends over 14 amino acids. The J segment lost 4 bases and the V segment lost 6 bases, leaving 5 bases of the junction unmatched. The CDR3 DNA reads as TGTGCCAGTAGCCGGGACAGGACAAAAAACATTCAGTACTTC. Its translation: CASSRDRTKNIQYF.

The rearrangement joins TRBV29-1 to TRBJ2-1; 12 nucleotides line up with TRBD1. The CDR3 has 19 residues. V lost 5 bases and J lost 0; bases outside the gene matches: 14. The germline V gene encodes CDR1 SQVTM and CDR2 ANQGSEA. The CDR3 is CSVISGTGGARSSYNEQFF. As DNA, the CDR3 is TGCAGCGTTATTTCCGGGACAGGGGGCGCACGGAGCTCCTACAATGAGCAGTTCTTC.

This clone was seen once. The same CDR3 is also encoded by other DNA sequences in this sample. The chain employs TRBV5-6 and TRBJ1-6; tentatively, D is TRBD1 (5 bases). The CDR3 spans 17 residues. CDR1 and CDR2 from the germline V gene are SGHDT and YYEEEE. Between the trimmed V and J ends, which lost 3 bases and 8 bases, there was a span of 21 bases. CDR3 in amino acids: CASSSARTNSRHSPLHF. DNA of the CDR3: TGTGCCAGCAGCTCCGCCCGGACAAACAGTCGTCATTCACCCCTCCACTTT.

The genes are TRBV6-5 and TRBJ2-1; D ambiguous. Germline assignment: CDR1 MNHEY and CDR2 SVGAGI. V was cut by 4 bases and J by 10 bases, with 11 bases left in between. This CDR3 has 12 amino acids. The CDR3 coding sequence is TGTGCCAGCAGTTTAGGTCTGGAGGAGCAGTTCTTC. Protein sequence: CASSLGLEEQFF.

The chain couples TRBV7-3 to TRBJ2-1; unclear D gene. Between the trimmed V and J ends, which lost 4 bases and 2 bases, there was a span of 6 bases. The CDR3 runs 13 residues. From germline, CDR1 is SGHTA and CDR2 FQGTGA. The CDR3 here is CASSSQAYNEQFF. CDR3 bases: TGTGCCAGCAGCTCTCAGGCCTACAATGAGCAGTTCTTC. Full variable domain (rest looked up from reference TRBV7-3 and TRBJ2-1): GAGVSQTPSNKVTEKGKYVELRCDPISGHTALYWYRQSLGQGPEFLIYFQGTGAADDSGLPNDRFFAVRPEGSVSTLKIQRTERGDSAVYLCASSSQAYNEQFFGPGTRLTVL.